These 29 T cell receptor beta chains were sequenced from one sample in a study of blood T cell repertoires in COVID-19 (dated by TCRdb to 2020 to 2022). Receptor amplification or capture employed the immunoSEQ multiplex PCR assay. This is the immuneACCESS table as TCRdb keeps it, with only in-frame sequences that have V and J called. A part of the clones is gone; compared with another copy, unresolved V genes explain less than half, and the rest is unexplained. Across this sample there are about 140,000 clones, with 84% seen only once. Of the sample, 5.5% falls within the top ten clones. The sample comprised PBMCs or T cells enriched from blood (not recorded which). The receptor set was obtained from a man aged 35-49 years with acute COVID-19.

V usage is TRBV28 and J usage is TRBJ1-4; 9 nucleotides align to TRBD1. The J segment lost 7 bases and the V segment lost 5 bases, leaving 8 bases of the junction unmatched. The germline gives CDR1 MDHEN, CDR2 SYDVKM. The CDR3 spans 15 residues. In DNA, the CDR3 is TGTGCCAGCAGTCCGTGGACAGGGGAGGGTGAAAAACTGTTTTTT. Residues: CASSPWTGEGEKLFF.

The chain recombines TRBV11-3 with TRBJ2-1; 11 bases map to TRBD1. CDR3 length: 14 amino acids. V was clipped by 4 bases and J by 8 bases; unmatched bases: 4. Germline CDR1 is SGHNT and CDR2 is YENEEA. The CDR3 sequence: CASSSGQGGDEQFF. The CDR3 DNA reads TGTGCCAGCAGCTCGGGACAGGGGGGCGATGAGCAGTTCTTC.

The V call is TRBV7-2, the J call TRBJ2-7; the D gene is possibly TRBD1 (8 bases). V shed 2 bases and J shed 3 bases, with 14 bases lying between them. From germline, CDR1 is SGHTA and CDR2 FQGNSA. CDR3 length equals 15 residues. CDR3 in amino acids: CASSLRAGQVYEQYF. The CDR3 bases are TGTGCCAGCAGCTTACGAGCGGGACAGGTCTACGAGCAGTACTTC.

This clone was counted a single time. The chain combines TRBV7-9 with TRBJ1-4; 9 bases line up with TRBD1. Looked up from germline, CDR1 is SEHNR and CDR2 is FQNEAQ (reference sequence). Trimming took 6 bases from V and 8 from J; bases not matched to a gene: 7. This CDR3 spans 14 amino acids. The CDR3 DNA is TGTGCCAGCAGGTCACCGGGACAGGGAGAAAAACTGTTTTTT. Residues: CASRSPGQGEKLFF.

The chain has TRBV30 and TRBJ2-5, with unresolved D. Trimming took 2 bases from V and 2 from J, leaving 18 bases between them. The germline V gene has CDR1 GTSNPN and CDR2 SVGIG (reference sequence). The CDR3 runs to 16 residues. CDR3 region: CAWSQKTTSRQETQYF. The CDR3, as DNA: TGTGCCTGGAGTCAAAAAACAACATCTAGGCAAGAGACCCAGTACTTC.

The V gene is TRBV29-1, the J gene TRBJ2-5; TRBD2 is a possible D gene (6 bases). Trimming left V 6 bases short and J 1 base short, with 15 bases between. The CDR3 runs to 14 residues. CDR1 SQVTM and CDR2 ANQGSEA come from the germline V gene. The CDR3 DNA is TGCAGCGTGGGGATCGGGAGTTTCCAAGAGACCCAGTACTTC. Encoded protein: CSVGIGSFQETQYF.

J is TRBJ2-3 and V is TRBV30; D may be TRBD2 (7 bases). The V gene's germline CDR1 is GTSNPN and CDR2 SVGIG (reference sequence). V dropped 5 bases and J dropped 2 bases, with 26 bases sitting between them. The CDR3 is 18 amino acids. CDR3 loop: CAWGSGGGTATVTDTQYF. CDR3 sequence (DNA): TGTGCCTGGGGTTCGGGCGGGGGCACGGCTACCGTCACAGATACGCAGTATTTT.

The J gene is TRBJ2-5, the V gene TRBV24-1; D unclear. This CDR3 spans 11 amino acids. The germline V gene has CDR1 KGHDR and CDR2 SFDVKD. V lost 6 bases, J lost 5 bases, and 6 bases lay in between. CDR3: CATSREETQYF. CDR3 in DNA: TGTGCCACCAGTCGAGAGGAGACCCAGTACTTC.

This CDR3 reads CASSVGQGTSTDTQYF. The DNA for the CDR3 is TGTGCCAGCAGCGTAGGGCAGGGCACTAGCACAGATACGCAGTATTTT. The genes are TRBV9 and TRBJ2-3, with D possibly TRBD1 on 5 matching bases. The germline V gene encodes CDR1 SGDLS and CDR2 YYNGEE. The CDR3 sequence is 16 residues long. Trimming took 0 bases from V and 0 from J, leaving 11 bases between them. Supplemented by reference TRBV9 and TRBJ2-3, the full variable domain reads DSGVTQTPKHLITATGQRVTLRCSPRSGDLSVYWYQQSLDQGLQFLIQYYNGEERAKGNILERFSAQQFPDLHSELNLSSLELGDSALYFCASSVGQGTSTDTQYFGPGTRLTVL.

This clone was seen a handful of times. This sequence joins TRBV19 and TRBJ2-3, with 10 positions matching TRBD1. The CDR3 consists of 14 residues. Per the germline V gene, CDR1 is LNHDA and CDR2 is SQIVND (reference sequence). V lost 9 bases, J lost 4 bases, and 7 bases stayed unmatched. The CDR3 loop is CASPMGQGSDTQYF. CDR3 nucleotides: TGTGCCAGCCCTATGGGACAGGGGTCAGATACGCAGTATTTT.

The chain uses TRBV5-8 and TRBJ1-2; 8 bases line up with TRBD1. V dropped 3 bases and J dropped 10; count of bases not matched to a gene: 8. The CDR3 extends over 13 amino acids. Germline CDR1 is SGHTS and CDR2 is YDEGEE. DNA for the CDR3: TGTGCCAGCAGCTCCTTGGGACAGGCCCCCTACACCTTC. Amino acid sequence: CASSSLGQAPYTF.

The chain is built from TRBV27 and TRBJ2-7; 8 bases map to TRBD1. The CDR3 contains 15 residues. Losses at the gene ends were 2 bases for V and 2 bases for J; bases not matched to a gene: 5. Germline V lookup: CDR1 MNHEY, CDR2 SMNVEV (reference sequence). Here the CDR3 DNA reads TGTGCCAGCAGTTTAACAGGGGGAGTAGCCTACGAGCAGTACTTC. Amino acids: CASSLTGGVAYEQYF.

V gene TRBV9 combines with J gene TRBJ2-1; TRBD2 matches at 7 bases. The V segment lost 3 bases and the J segment 4 bases; nucleotides outside the gene matches: 7. The CDR3 sequence is 15 residues long. Per the germline V gene, CDR1 is SGDLS and CDR2 is YYNGEE. The CDR3 loop is CASSALTSSYNEQFF. For the CDR3, the DNA is TGTGCCAGCAGCGCTCTGACTAGCTCATACAATGAGCAGTTCTTC.

The chain carries TRBV27 and TRBJ1-4, with a tentative D call TRBD1 (5 bases). The V gene's germline CDR1 is MNHEY and CDR2 SMNVEV (reference sequence). Trimming removed 4 bases at V and 0 bases at J, with 9 bases between. The CDR3 is 15 amino acids. The CDR3 reads CASSSLGATNEKLFF. CDR3 coding DNA: TGTGCCAGCAGTTCCCTAGGGGCAACTAATGAAAAACTGTTTTTT.

The gene calls are TRBV5-1 and TRBJ2-5, with D perhaps TRBD2 (5 bases). The V gene's germline CDR1 is SGHRS and CDR2 YFSETQ. The CDR3 contains 13 residues. V lost 4 bases to trimming and J lost 4 bases, with 11 bases between them. This chain's CDR3 is CASSPRAGETQYF. CDR3 nucleotide sequence: TGCGCCAGCAGCCCTAGGGCGGGAGAGACCCAGTACTTC.

This clone was seen just once. V usage is TRBV27 and J usage is TRBJ2-5; 8 bases are a match to TRBD2. Trimming cost V 3 bases and J 5 bases; bases outside gene matches: 8. In germline, CDR1 is MNHEY, CDR2 SMNVEV (reference sequence). This CDR3 is 15 amino acids long. CDR3 sequence reads: CASSFKGLVTETQYF. The CDR3, as DNA: TGTGCCAGCAGTTTTAAGGGACTAGTAACGGAGACCCAGTACTTC.

The rearrangement joins TRBV5-1 to TRBJ2-5, with D possibly TRBD1 on 6 matching bases. V dropped 4 bases and J dropped 3 bases, with 10 bases sitting between them. Germline V gene data show CDR1 as SGHRS and CDR2 as YFSETQ. There are 13 residues in the CDR3. The CDR3 loop is CASSSRGKETQYF. The CDR3 bases are TGCGCCAGCAGCAGCAGGGGTAAAGAGACCCAGTACTTC.

The table lists this clone with a few counts. The rearrangement links TRBV4-3 to TRBJ1-2, with 10 bases identical to TRBD1. The CDR3 sequence is 16 residues long. The V gene end was trimmed by 0 bases and the J gene end by 4 bases; junction bases not matched to a gene: 5. Germline values: CDR1 LGHNA, CDR2 YSLEER. CDR3 coding DNA: TGCGCCAGCAGCCAAGATTTGACAGGGGGCACCTATGGCTACACCTTC. Residues: CASSQDLTGGTYGYTF.

This clone has just one count. This chain's CDR3 is CASSSPEGDRKETQYF. CDR3 nucleotides: TGTGCCAGCAGTTCGCCTGAGGGGGACAGAAAAGAGACCCAGTACTTC. This sequence joins TRBV28 and TRBJ2-5; TRBD1 matches at 7 bases. The junction had 11 bases not matched to a gene; V was cut back by 4 bases and J by 3 bases. Germline CDR1 reads MDHEN; CDR2 reads SYDVKM. This CDR3 comprises 16 residues.

The V gene is TRBV5-6, the J gene TRBJ2-7; TRBD2 agrees at 8 bases. This CDR3 has 16 residues. Trimming at V came to 3 bases and at J to 7 bases, leaving 15 bases not matched to a gene. Per germline, CDR1 SGHDT and CDR2 YYEEEE. The DNA of the CDR3 is TGTGCCAGCAGCTCCGGGGGGGAGGGACGAATGGAGGAGCAGTACTTC. Its translation is CASSSGGEGRMEEQYF.

This chain links TRBV5-6 with TRBJ1-1; D gene ambiguous. Germline V lookup: CDR1 SGHDT, CDR2 YYEEEE. CDR3 size: 13 residues. V shed 4 bases and J shed 1 base, with 8 bases lying between them. This CDR3 is CASSATANTEAFF. In nucleotides, the CDR3 is TGTGCCAGCAGCGCCACAGCGAACACTGAAGCTTTCTTT.

The chain combines TRBV19 with TRBJ1-5; D possibly corresponds to TRBD1 (5 bases). Trimming pared 4 bases from V and 3 bases from J, leaving 16 bases between. Germline V gives CDR1 LNHDA, CDR2 SQIVND (reference sequence). This CDR3 has 16 amino acids. CDR3 sequence (DNA): TGTGCCAGTAGTAGCCCCCGGGGGTTAAACAATCAGCCCCAGCATTTT. It yields the protein CASSSPRGLNNQPQHF.

The chain employs TRBV5-6 and TRBJ1-2; tentative D call: TRBD1 (6 bases). This CDR3 is 16 amino acids long. In germline, CDR1 is SGHDT, CDR2 YYEEEE. V was trimmed by 0 bases and J by 7 bases, leaving 19 bases between them. In DNA, the CDR3 is TGTGCCAGCAGCTTGGAAGCTTGGAACAGGGAAGGTGGCTACACCTTC. It specifies CASSLEAWNREGGYTF.

J is TRBJ1-1 and V is TRBV19; 7 nucleotides agree with TRBD1. The germline V gene has CDR1 LNHDA and CDR2 SQIVND (reference sequence). This CDR3 is 14 amino acids long. V lost 5 bases and J lost 4; bases outside the gene matches: 7. CDR3 amino acids: CASSPRQGVTEAFF. In nucleotides, the CDR3 is TGTGCCAGTAGTCCTCGACAGGGCGTCACTGAAGCTTTCTTT.

The chain links TRBV29-1 to TRBJ2-7, with 11 positions matching TRBD2. Germline trimming cut 0 bases from V and 6 bases from J; bases unmatched to any gene: 22. This CDR3 has 20 amino acids. From germline, CDR1 is SQVTM and CDR2 ANQGSEA. CDR3: CSVEDKREGSGRARRGEQYF. The DNA of the CDR3 is TGCAGCGTTGAAGATAAAAGGGAAGGTAGCGGGAGGGCCAGAAGGGGCGAGCAGTACTTC.

The CDR3 DNA reads TGTGCCAGCAGCCAAGCCGAGACAGGGACCTACGAGCAGTACTTC. Its translation: CASSQAETGTYEQYF. The rearrangement joins TRBV4-2 to TRBJ2-7; the match to TRBD1 covers 7 bases. V gave up 1 base and J gave up 2 bases; unmatched junction bases: 5. The CDR3 contains 15 residues. Germline V gene lookup returns CDR1 LGHNA and CDR2 YNFKEQ.

The chain links TRBV7-2 to TRBJ1-5; D is ambiguous. From germline, CDR1 is SGHTA and CDR2 FQGNSA. This CDR3 is built from 16 residues. V was clipped by 2 bases and J by 0 bases, with 11 bases between them. In DNA form, the CDR3 reads TGTGCCAGCAGCTTAAGAGGCGGATATAGCAATCAGCCCCAGCATTTT. Residues: CASSLRGGYSNQPQHF. The full variable domain, with the rest looked up from reference TRBV7-2 and TRBJ1-5, is GAGVSQSPSNKVTEKGKDVELRCDPISGHTALYWYRQSLGQGLEFLIYFQGNSAPDKSGLPSDRFSAERTGGSVSTLTIQRTQQEDSAVYLCASSLRGGYSNQPQHFGDGTRLSIL.

The J gene is TRBJ2-2, the V gene TRBV4-3; D might be TRBD2 (7 bases). The CDR3 sequence is 16 residues long. CDR1 and CDR2 (germline): LGHNA, YSLEER. The V end lost 0 bases, the J end lost 3 bases, and 11 bases lay between the germline ends. Here the CDR3 DNA reads TGCGCCAGCAGCCAAGATCGGGGGGCGGACACCGGGGAGCTGTTTTTT. Protein product: CASSQDRGADTGELFF.

The genes are TRBV24-1 and TRBJ2-5, with a possible D match to TRBD2 (5 bases). Germline V lookup: CDR1 KGHDR, CDR2 SFDVKD. The CDR3 contains 12 residues. Trimming took 10 bases from V and 5 from J, leaving 13 bases between them. CDR3 residues: CATATSGETQYF. In DNA form, the CDR3 reads TGTGCCACTGCTACTTCGGGGGAGACCCAGTACTTC.